The source of this TCR beta chain is a study of T cell clusters in autoimmune cytopenias. Study observations and caveats: Active autoimmune hepatitis patients had roughly 2.7-fold fewer exclusive TRB clusters than healthy donors. The cluster-lack signature was not seen for secondary cytopenia versus chronic lymphocytic leukemia.

Regarding this clonotype: No antigen is known for it.

Multiplex touch-down PCR amplified TRB using TRB-A and TRB-B pools in one tube. TCRdb reprocessed the multiplex PCR reads, with one entry per CDR3 protein and no DNA. The sample table sets out several thousand distinct CDR3 sequences. The CDR3 contains 12 residues. CDR1 MNHEY and CDR2 SVGAGI come from the germline V gene. Some 40,000 genome equivalents of blood DNA were amplified for TRB. The same sample was also used in a study of T cell repertoires in aging, cancer and after chemotherapy. According to that study: The full dataset contained several million TCR reads. In healthy donors, age-related TCR diversity loss mainly reflected lost richness.

The chain uses TRBV6-5 and TRBJ1-6. The sequencing input was peripheral blood. The sequence derives from a human donor with chronic lymphocytic leukemia. The donor label of this sample is uncertain. CDR3: CASSYLNSPLHF.